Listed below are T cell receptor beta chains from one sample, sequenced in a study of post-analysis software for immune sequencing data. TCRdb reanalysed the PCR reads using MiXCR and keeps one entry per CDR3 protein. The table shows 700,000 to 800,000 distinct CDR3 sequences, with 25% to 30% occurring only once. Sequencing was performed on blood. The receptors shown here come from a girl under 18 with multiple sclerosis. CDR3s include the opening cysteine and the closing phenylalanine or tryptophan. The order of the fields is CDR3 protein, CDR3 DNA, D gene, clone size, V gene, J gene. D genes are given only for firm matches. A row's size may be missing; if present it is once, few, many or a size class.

CASSYQAPDRGRNQPQHF	TGTGCCAGCAGTTACCAGGCCCCGGACAGGGGGCGAAATCAGCCCCAGCATTTT	TRBD1	-	TRBV6-5	TRBJ1-5
CATSETSGGASKGEQFF	TGTGCCACCAGTGAGACTAGCGGGGGGGCCTCTAAAGGTGAGCAGTTCTTC	TRBD2	few	TRBV24-1	TRBJ2-1
CASSLRAWSGETQYF	TGTGCCAGCAGCTTGCGGGCTTGGAGCGGGGAGACCCAGTACTTC	-	-	TRBV11-2	TRBJ2-5
CSARDRDRGRAEAFF	TGCAGTGCTAGAGACCGGGACAGGGGGCGGGCTGAAGCTTTCTTT	TRBD1	few	TRBV20-1	TRBJ1-1
CASSLIREVATDTQYF	TGTGCCAGCAGCTTAATCCGGGAGGTGGCCACAGATACGCAGTATTTT	TRBD2	-	TRBV11-2	TRBJ2-3
CATSDLGADTQYF	TGTGCCACCAGTGATCTCGGTGCAGATACGCAGTATTTT	-	many	TRBV24-1	TRBJ2-3
CASSYSPGTGGEKLFF	TGTGCCAGCAGTTACTCACCAGGGACTGGGGGTGAAAAACTGTTTTTT	-	few	TRBV6-5	TRBJ1-4
CASSLDFSPGWPYGYTF	TGTGCCAGCAGCTTAGACTTCAGTCCGGGGTGGCCATATGGCTACACCTTC	-	few	TRBV7-9	TRBJ1-2
CSAGSGGARETQYF	TGCAGTGCGGGTAGCGGGGGGGCACGAGAGACCCAGTACTTC	TRBD2	few	TRBV20-1	TRBJ2-5
CASRSPYNEQFF	TGTGCCAGCAGGTCTCCGTACAATGAGCAGTTCTTC	-	few	TRBV7-9	TRBJ2-1
CASSFRTVGAYNEQFF	TGTGCCAGCAGCTTTCGGACAGTCGGGGCCTACAATGAGCAGTTCTTC	-	-	TRBV7-8	TRBJ2-1
CSARSPAVGNEQFF	TGCAGTGCTAGAAGTCCCGCCGTGGGTAATGAGCAGTTCTTC	-	-	TRBV20-1	TRBJ2-1
CASSVAGTAPDTQYF	TGTGCCAGCAGCGTAGCGGGAACGGCCCCAGATACGCAGTATTTT	-	few	TRBV9	TRBJ2-3
CASSVAASALPEQFF	TGTGCCAGCAGCGTAGCAGCGAGTGCCCTTCCTGAGCAGTTCTTC	-	-	TRBV9	TRBJ2-1
CAGSLRRGLAGGMLLSYNEQFF	TGTGCCGGCAGCCTTCGGCGAGGACTAGCGGGAGGGATGCTTCTCTCCTACAATGAGCAGTTCTTC	TRBD2	-	TRBV6-2/TRBV6-3	TRBJ2-1
CASSPRLWQQELNEQFF	TGCGCCAGCAGCCCCCGGCTTTGGCAGCAAGAACTCAATGAGCAGTTCTTC	-	once	TRBV5-1	TRBJ2-1
CASSIRQGQNVGQRQETQYF	TGTGCCAGCAGCATAAGGCAGGGTCAAAACGTCGGGCAAAGACAAGAGACCCAGTACTTC	-	-	TRBV21-1	TRBJ2-5
CASILAGNNEQFF	TGTGCCAGCATCCTAGCGGGTAACAATGAGCAGTTCTTC	TRBD2	few	TRBV28	TRBJ2-1
CASSLAGLGQGLLNYGYTF	TGTGCCAGCAGCTTAGCGGGATTAGGTCAAGGGCTATTAAACTATGGCTACACCTTC	-	-	TRBV7-8	TRBJ1-2
CASSVVEGTGEPFF	TGTGCCAGCAGCGTAGTCGAGGGCACCGGGGAGCCGTTTTTT	-	-	TRBV9	TRBJ2-2
CASSYETIDQTGYTF	TGTGCCAGCAGTTACGAAACCATCGACCAGACTGGCTACACCTTC	-	few	TRBV6-6	TRBJ1-2
CASSVAAVTRSNGYTF	TGTGCCAGCAGCGTAGCTGCAGTAACCCGTTCCAACGGCTACACCTTC	-	-	TRBV9	TRBJ1-2
CSARDRFGVGYEQYF	TGCAGTGCTAGAGATCGGTTCGGTGTGGGCTACGAGCAGTACTTC	-	-	TRBV20-1	TRBJ2-7
CATSRDRAANSPLHF	TGTGCCACCAGCAGAGATAGGGCGGCCAATTCACCCCTCCACTTT	-	few	TRBV15	TRBJ1-6
CASSGAAAGDTQYF	TGTGCCAGCAGTGGGGCAGCGGCCGGAGATACGCAGTATTTT	-	many	TRBV28	TRBJ2-3
CASSPQAARGYEQFF	TGTGCCAGCAGCCCACAGGCAGCCAGGGGCTACGAGCAGTTCTTC	-	-	TRBV7-2	TRBJ2-1
CSARVPAPSSYEQYF	TGCAGTGCTAGAGTTCCGGCACCCTCCTCCTACGAGCAGTACTTC	-	-	TRBV20-1	TRBJ2-7
CASSHDQGYSGANVLTF	TGTGCCAGCAGTCACGACCAAGGCTACAGCGGGGCCAACGTCCTGACTTTC	-	many	TRBV6-2/TRBV6-3	TRBJ2-6
CSVGVLHEQYF	TGCAGCGTTGGGGTCCTGCACGAGCAGTACTTC	-	few	TRBV29-1	TRBJ2-7
CASTGTRSSREQFF	TGTGCCAGCACCGGGACTAGGTCTTCCCGTGAGCAGTTCTTC	TRBD2	-	TRBV6-5	TRBJ2-1
CATSRDTSGFQETQYF	TGTGCCACCAGCAGAGACACTAGCGGGTTCCAAGAGACCCAGTACTTC	TRBD2	-	TRBV15	TRBJ2-5
CASSEALRGPNIQYF	TGTGCCAGCAGTGAAGCCCTCCGAGGACCAAACATTCAGTACTTC	-	-	TRBV6-1	TRBJ2-4
CASMGADKRYEQYF	TGTGCCAGCATGGGGGCAGACAAGAGGTACGAGCAGTACTTC	-	-	TRBV27	TRBJ2-7
CASSWGQGAQETQYF	TGCGCCAGCAGCTGGGGACAGGGGGCCCAAGAGACCCAGTACTTC	TRBD1	-	TRBV5-1	TRBJ2-5